The source of this TCR beta chain is a study of T cell changes during pregnancy in multiple sclerosis. Clones were sequenced by immunoSEQ multiplex PCR, and TCRdb holds only the in-frame ones, with some missing. This sample yields tens of thousands of clones, of which approximately 95% are seen a single time; over 0.8% belongs to the top ten. Deletions cut 3 bases from V and 2 bases from J, with 20 bases between. Germline V CDR1 and CDR2: KGHSH, LQKENI. The length of the CDR3 is 18 residues. The sequencing here drew on peripheral blood, taken in the first trimester of pregnancy. This sequence joins TRBV18 and TRBJ1-3; maybe TRBD1 (6 bases). The receptor was derived from a female donor with multiple sclerosis, enrolled in a pregnancy study. The CDR3 reads CASSPLGSGDSTGNTIYF. The CDR3 DNA is TGTGCCAGCTCACCCTTGGGATCAGGGGATTCTACTGGAAACACCATATATTTT.